This TCR beta chain was obtained from a study of hypomethylating agent response in myelodysplastic syndrome. Study results and caveats: The cohort was small, with only 10 to 12 patients analyzed.

Produced via immunoSEQ multiplex PCR; TCRdb's table is partial and in-frame only. The sample has 4,500 to 5,500 clones; 82% are singletons. The V segment lost 2 bases and the J segment 2 bases; nucleotides outside the gene matches: 3. The CDR3 runs 14 residues. Per germline, CDR1 SQVTM and CDR2 ANQGSEA. About this clone: The target antigen is unknown. The same CDR3 arises from other DNA sequences in this sample as well.

The chain is built from TRBV29-1 and TRBJ2-5; TRBD1 aligns across 9 bases. The clonotype originates from a human donor with myelodysplastic syndrome. The material sequenced was bone marrow, taken before or after starting hypomethylating agent treatment for myelodysplastic syndrome (not recorded which). CDR3 sequence (DNA): TGCAGCGTTGAACCGGGACAGGGTCAAGAGACCCAGTACTTC. This translates into CSVEPGQGQETQYF.